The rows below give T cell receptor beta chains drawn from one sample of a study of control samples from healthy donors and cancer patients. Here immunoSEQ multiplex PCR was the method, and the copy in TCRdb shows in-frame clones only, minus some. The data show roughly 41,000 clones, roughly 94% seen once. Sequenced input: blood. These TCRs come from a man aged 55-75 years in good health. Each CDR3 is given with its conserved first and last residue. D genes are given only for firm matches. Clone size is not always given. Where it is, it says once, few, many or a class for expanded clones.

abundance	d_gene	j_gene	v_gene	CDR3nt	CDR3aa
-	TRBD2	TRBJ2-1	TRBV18	TGTGCCAGCTCCCGAGGTACTAGCGGGAGCTACAATGGCGGGCAGTTCTTC	CASSRGTSGSYNGGQFF
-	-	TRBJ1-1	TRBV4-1	TGCGCCAGCAGCCAAGAAATCCCGGGGCTGGGTGAAGCTTTCTTT	CASSQEIPGLGEAFF
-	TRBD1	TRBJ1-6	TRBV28	TGTGCCAGCGGAGGGACAGGGCGAAATTCACCCCTCCACTTT	CASGGTGRNSPLHF
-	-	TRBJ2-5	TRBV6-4	TGTGCCAGCAGTGACTCGGTAGGGACCCAGTACTTC	CASSDSVGTQYF
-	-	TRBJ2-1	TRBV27	TGTGCCAGCAGTTTATCCCGGTACAATGAGCAGTTCTTC	CASSLSRYNEQFF
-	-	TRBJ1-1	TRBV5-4	TGTGCCAGCAGCCAAAATCGGGGAACTGAAGCTTTCTTT	CASSQNRGTEAFF
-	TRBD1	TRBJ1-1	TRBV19	TGTGCCAGTAGTCGCCTCCGGGACAGGGGTCGGACTGAAGCTTTCTTT	CASSRLRDRGRTEAFF
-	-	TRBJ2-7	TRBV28	TGTGCCAGCAGTTTATATCGGGGTTCTTACGAGCAGTACTTC	CASSLYRGSYEQYF
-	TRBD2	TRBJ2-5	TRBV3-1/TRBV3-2	TGTGCCAGCAGCCATGTGACTAGCGGGTGGGGAGAGACCCAGTACTTC	CASSHVTSGWGETQYF
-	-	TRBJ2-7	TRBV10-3	TGTGCCATCATCTTTAGGGACACCTTCTACGAGCAGTACTTC	CAIIFRDTFYEQYF
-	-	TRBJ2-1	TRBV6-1	TGTGCCAGCAGTGGCCCATTCGGCATATTAGCGGCAGAGGATGAGCAGTTCTTC	CASSGPFGILAAEDEQFF
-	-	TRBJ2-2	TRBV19	TGTGCCAGTTCCCCTGTGGGGGGCTGGAACACCGGGGAGCTGTTTTTT	CASSPVGGWNTGELFF
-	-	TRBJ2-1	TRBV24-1	TGTGCCACAGGGGGACGGTTGAACAATGAGCAGTTCTTC	CATGGRLNNEQFF
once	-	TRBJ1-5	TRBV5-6	TGTGCCAGCAGCTCATCACGATTTGGGAGACCCCAGCATTTT	CASSSSRFGRPQHF
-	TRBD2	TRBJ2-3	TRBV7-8	TGTGCCAGCAGGATGCAGGCGGGAGACCCAGATACGCAGTATTTT	CASRMQAGDPDTQYF
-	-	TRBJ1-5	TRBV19	TGTGCCAACGGAGGGGGGGAAGAAGGCAATCAGCCCCAGCATTTT	CANGGGEEGNQPQHF
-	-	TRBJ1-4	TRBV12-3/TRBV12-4	TGTGCCAGCAGTTTGGGGGGTGAAAAACTGTTTTTT	CASSLGGEKLFF
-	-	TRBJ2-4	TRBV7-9	TGTGCCAGCAGCTTATATATCGGTGGCAAAAACATTCAGTACTTC	CASSLYIGGKNIQYF
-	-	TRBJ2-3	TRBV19	TGTGCCATAAAAGGAGGGGGAAAGGATACGCAGTATTTT	CAIKGGGKDTQYF
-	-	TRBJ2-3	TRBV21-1	TGTGCCAGCAGCAAAGGATGGACAGGGTGGGATCCAGATACGCAGTATTTT	CASSKGWTGWDPDTQYF
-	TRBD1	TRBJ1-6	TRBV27	TGTGCCAGCAACGACGTCCGGGACAGAGATTCACCCCTCCACTTT	CASNDVRDRDSPLHF
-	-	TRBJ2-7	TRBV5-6	TGTGCCAGCAGCGATGGACTGGTATCCTACGAGCAGTACTTC	CASSDGLVSYEQYF
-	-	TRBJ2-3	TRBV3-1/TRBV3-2	TGTGCCAGCAGCCACCTCCCTTGGGGACTCCGGGTTGCAGATACGCAGTATTTT	CASSHLPWGLRVADTQYF
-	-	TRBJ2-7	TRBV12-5	TGTGCTAGTGGCCTTAGCACCTACGAGCAGTACTTC	CASGLSTYEQYF
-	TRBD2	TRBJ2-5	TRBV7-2	TGTGCCAGCAGCGTTGTAGCGGGAGGGGGGGGAGAGACCCAGTACTTC	CASSVVAGGGGETQYF
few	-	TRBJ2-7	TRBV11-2	TGTGCCAGCCTTGGGGAGGGGGCCTACGAGCAGTACTTC	CASLGEGAYEQYF
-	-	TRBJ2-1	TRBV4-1	TGCGCCAGCAGCCAAGATGAGGGACTCCTTGAGCAGTTCTTC	CASSQDEGLLEQFF
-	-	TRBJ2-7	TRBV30	TGTGCCTGGATCCCGGGGGGTCAAGGGGGGTACGAGCAGTACTTC	CAWIPGGQGGYEQYF
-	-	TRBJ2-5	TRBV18	TGTGCCAGCTCGCCGCGGACCGCTGCAGAGACCCAGTACTTC	CASSPRTAAETQYF
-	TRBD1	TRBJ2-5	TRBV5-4	TGTGCCAGCAGCAACCGACAGGGAGAGACCCAGTACTTC	CASSNRQGETQYF
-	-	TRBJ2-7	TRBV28	TGTGCCAGCAGCCCGGCAAAGGGGGGGTTCTACGAGCAGTACTTC	CASSPAKGGFYEQYF
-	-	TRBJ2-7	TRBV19	TGTGCCAGTAGTATCAGTGGCTCCTACGAGCAGTACTTC	CASSISGSYEQYF
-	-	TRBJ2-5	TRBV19	TGTGCCAGTAGTATATCAGTGGGGGGAGGGACCCAGTACTTC	CASSISVGGGTQYF
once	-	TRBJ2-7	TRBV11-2	TGTGCCAGCAGCCCAACAGGCTACGAGCAGTACTTC	CASSPTGYEQYF
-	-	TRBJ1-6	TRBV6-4	TGTGCCAGCAGCCATCTGACCGGATCACCCCTCCACTTT	CASSHLTGSPLHF
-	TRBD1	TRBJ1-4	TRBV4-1	TGCGCCAGCAGCCATGGGGACAGGGCCGATGAAAAGTTGTTTTTT	CASSHGDRADEKLFF
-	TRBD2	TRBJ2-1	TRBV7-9	TGTGCCAGCAGCCGGACTAGCGGGAGGAACAATGAGCAGTTCTTC	CASSRTSGRNNEQFF
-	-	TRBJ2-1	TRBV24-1	TGTGCCACCAGCCCTGCCGAGAGCTCCTACAATGAGCAGTTCTTC	CATSPAESSYNEQFF
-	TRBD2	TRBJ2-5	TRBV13	TGTGCCAGCAGCGAACGGGAGGGCCTAGAGACCCAGTACTTC	CASSEREGLETQYF
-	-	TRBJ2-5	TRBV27	TGTGCCAGCAGTCCCAACCCGTACCAAGAGACCCAGTACTTC	CASSPNPYQETQYF
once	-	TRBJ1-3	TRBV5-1	TGCGCCAGCAGCTTGTACGGGGCGAACACCATATATTTT	CASSLYGANTIYF
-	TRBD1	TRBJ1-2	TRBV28	TGTGCCAGCAGTCCAGGGGGGTATGGCTACACCTTC	CASSPGGYGYTF
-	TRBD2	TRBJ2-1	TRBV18	TGTGCCAGCTCACCACCGGGCGGGAGTCGGAACAATGAGCAGTTCTTC	CASSPPGGSRNNEQFF
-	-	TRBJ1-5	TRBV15	TGTGCCACCAGCAGAGATCACGTGGCATGGGGCAATCAGCCCCAGCATTTT	CATSRDHVAWGNQPQHF
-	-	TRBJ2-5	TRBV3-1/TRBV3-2	TGTGCCAGCAGCCAAGATCCAGGGCCCCAAGAGACCCAGTACTTC	CASSQDPGPQETQYF
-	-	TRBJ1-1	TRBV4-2	TGTGCCAGCAGCCCCGCCGGGAATCAGAACACTGAAGCTTTCTTT	CASSPAGNQNTEAFF
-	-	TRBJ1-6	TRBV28	TGTGCCAGCAGCGCCGGGAGTTCACCCCTCCACTTT	CASSAGSSPLHF